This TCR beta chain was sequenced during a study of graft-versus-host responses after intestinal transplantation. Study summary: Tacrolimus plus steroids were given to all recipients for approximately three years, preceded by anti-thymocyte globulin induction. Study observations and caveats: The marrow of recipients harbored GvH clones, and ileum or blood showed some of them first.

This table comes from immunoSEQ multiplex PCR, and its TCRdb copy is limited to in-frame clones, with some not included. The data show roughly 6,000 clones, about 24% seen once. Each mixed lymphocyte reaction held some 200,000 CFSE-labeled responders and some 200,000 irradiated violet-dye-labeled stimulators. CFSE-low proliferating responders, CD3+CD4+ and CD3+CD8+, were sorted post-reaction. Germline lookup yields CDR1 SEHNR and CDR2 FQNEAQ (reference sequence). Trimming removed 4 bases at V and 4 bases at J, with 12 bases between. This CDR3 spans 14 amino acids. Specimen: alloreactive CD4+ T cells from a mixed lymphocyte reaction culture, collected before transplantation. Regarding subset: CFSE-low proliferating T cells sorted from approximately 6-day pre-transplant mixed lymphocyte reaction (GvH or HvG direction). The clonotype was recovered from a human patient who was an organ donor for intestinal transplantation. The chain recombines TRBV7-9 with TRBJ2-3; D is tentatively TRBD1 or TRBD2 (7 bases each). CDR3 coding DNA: TGTGCCAGCAGCTCCAGGGGGGGGGCAGATACGCAGTATTTT. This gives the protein CASSSRGGADTQYF.